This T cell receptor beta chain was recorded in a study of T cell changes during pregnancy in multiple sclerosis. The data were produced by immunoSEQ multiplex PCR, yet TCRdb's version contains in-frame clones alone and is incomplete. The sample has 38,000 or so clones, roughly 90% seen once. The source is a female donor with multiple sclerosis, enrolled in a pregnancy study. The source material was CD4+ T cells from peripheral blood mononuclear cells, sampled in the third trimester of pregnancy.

CDR3 protein: CASSTGTHQPQHF. Written as DNA, the CDR3 is TGCGCCAGCAGTACAGGGACCCATCAGCCCCAGCATTTT. V and J are TRBV10-1 and TRBJ1-5; tentatively, D is TRBD1 (6 bases). V was pared by 5 bases and J by 5 bases, with 10 bases between. The CDR3 loop spans 13 amino acids. The V gene's germline CDR1 is WNHNN and CDR2 SYGVQD (reference sequence).